The 12 T cell receptor beta chains reported below all come from one sample, sequenced in a study of cytomegalovirus exposure and HLA in healthy donors. The PCR made use of 60 Vbeta and 13 Jbeta primers. Measured with immunoSEQ multiplex PCR; TCRdb has only the in-frame clones, and not every one. Of about 210,000 clones in the sample, approximately 82% were seen once. Input material: PBMCs. The receptors derive from a woman between 45 and 60 years old in good health and CMV-seropositive.

This chain uses TRBV9 with TRBJ1-6, with TRBD1 matching over 11 bases. Germline trimming cut 3 bases from V and 7 bases from J; bases unmatched to any gene: 3. The CDR3 is made up of 15 amino acids. Germline V gene lookup returns CDR1 SGDLS and CDR2 YYNGEE. CDR3 in amino acids: CASSAGQGGNSPLHF. CDR3 sequence (DNA): TGTGCCAGCAGCGCGGGACAGGGGGGAAATTCACCCCTCCACTTT.

J is TRBJ1-4 and V is TRBV30; D is uncertain. Trimming took off 2 bases at V and 11 bases at J, with 18 bases between the two ends. Germline V gene sequence: CDR1 GTSNPN, CDR2 SVGIG (reference sequence). CDR3 length equals 14 residues. The CDR3 coding sequence is TGTGCCTGGAGTCGGGGTACCAGGCTGGGGAAACTGTTTTTT. Protein sequence: CAWSRGTRLGKLFF.

CDR3 nucleotide sequence: TGCGCCAGCAGCTCTGGACAGGGCGGCACCGGGGAGCTGTTTTTT. Translation gives CASSSGQGGTGELFF. The rearrangement uses TRBV5-1 and TRBJ2-2; 8 positions agree with TRBD1. The CDR3 length is 15 residues. The germline V gene has CDR1 SGHRS and CDR2 YFSETQ. The V and J ends lost 3 bases and 4 bases, in that order; junction bases with no gene match: 5.

This rearrangement joins TRBV28 to TRBJ1-1; 7 bases align to TRBD1. The CDR3 runs 13 residues. The V and J ends lost 9 bases and 1 base, in that order; junction bases with no gene match: 5. Per germline, CDR1 MDHEN and CDR2 SYDVKM. The CDR3 sequence: CASTGEPNTEAFF. In DNA form, the CDR3 reads TGTGCCAGTACAGGGGAACCGAACACTGAAGCTTTCTTT.

The genes are TRBV7-6 and TRBJ1-1; no clear D. The CDR3 is made up of 12 amino acids. Trimming shortened V by 2 bases and J by 5 bases, and 6 bases separated the two germline ends. Germline CDR1 reads SGHVS; CDR2 reads FNYEAQ. Written as DNA, the CDR3 is TGTGCCAGCAGCTTACTCGGGACTGAAGCTTTCTTT. As protein: CASSLLGTEAFF.

This chain links TRBV28 with TRBJ1-2; 9 positions agree with TRBD1. The CDR3 contains 14 residues. J lost 7 bases, V lost 2 bases, and 5 bases had no gene match. Germline CDR1 reads MDHEN; CDR2 reads SYDVKM. The CDR3 reads CASSLDRGGFGYTF. Here the CDR3 DNA reads TGTGCCAGCAGTTTAGACAGGGGGGGGTTTGGCTACACCTTC.

This chain uses TRBV28 with TRBJ1-2, with 9 bases that match TRBD1. Germline V lookup: CDR1 MDHEN, CDR2 SYDVKM. The CDR3 runs to 16 residues. V lost 5 bases, J lost 4 bases, and 11 bases stayed unmatched. The CDR3 coding sequence is TGTGCCAGCAGTAAGGACAGGGGAGGGGAATTCTATGGCTACACCTTC. It specifies CASSKDRGGEFYGYTF.

The chain couples TRBV5-1 to TRBJ1-1, with 7 bases aligning to TRBD1. The CDR3 is made up of 13 amino acids. Germline V gives CDR1 SGHRS, CDR2 YFSETQ. The V segment lost 5 bases and the J segment 1 base; nucleotides outside the gene matches: 2. The CDR3 region is CASRAGGNTEAFF. The CDR3 bases are TGCGCCAGCAGAGCAGGGGGGAACACTGAAGCTTTCTTT.

This clone was recorded once. J is TRBJ2-7 and V is TRBV4-1; D possibly corresponds to TRBD1 (6 bases). Germline-derived CDR1 and CDR2 are MGHRA and YSYEKL. The CDR3 is 16 amino acids. V was clipped by 3 bases and J by 1 base, with 16 bases between them. CDR3 in DNA: TGCGCCAGCAGCCATGTAGGACAGTACGGGTCCTACGAGCAGTACTTC. This codes for CASSHVGQYGSYEQYF.

This clone has more than one count but fewer than ten. The chain joins TRBV7-9 to TRBJ2-1; TRBD1 is a possible D gene (5 bases). Trimming took 5 bases from V and 2 from J, leaving 13 bases between them. CDR3 size: 15 residues. CDR1 is SEHNR and CDR2 is FQNEAQ in the germline V gene (reference sequence). The CDR3 reads CASSTQGSPYNEQFF. The DNA for the CDR3 is TGTGCCAGCAGCACCCAGGGTAGCCCCTACAATGAGCAGTTCTTC.

The sample holds a few counts of this clone. The CDR3 region is CASSYRSGQETQYF. The CDR3 DNA is TGTGCCAGCAGTTATAGGAGCGGCCAAGAGACCCAGTACTTC. V gene TRBV6-5 combines with J gene TRBJ2-5; possible D gene TRBD2, 5 bases. The CDR3 spans 14 residues. Germline loops: CDR1 MNHEY, CDR2 SVGAGI. Trimming took 3 bases from V and 1 from J, leaving 9 bases between them.

There are a few counts of this clone. The chain is built from TRBV6-6 and TRBJ1-5; 8 bases align to TRBD1. Germline V gives CDR1 MNHNY, CDR2 SVGAGI (reference sequence). The CDR3 runs 14 residues. V gave up 5 bases and J gave up 2 bases; unmatched junction bases: 2. The CDR3 loop reads CASSDRGGNQPQHF. CDR3 in DNA: TGTGCCAGCAGTGACAGGGGAGGCAATCAGCCCCAGCATTTT.